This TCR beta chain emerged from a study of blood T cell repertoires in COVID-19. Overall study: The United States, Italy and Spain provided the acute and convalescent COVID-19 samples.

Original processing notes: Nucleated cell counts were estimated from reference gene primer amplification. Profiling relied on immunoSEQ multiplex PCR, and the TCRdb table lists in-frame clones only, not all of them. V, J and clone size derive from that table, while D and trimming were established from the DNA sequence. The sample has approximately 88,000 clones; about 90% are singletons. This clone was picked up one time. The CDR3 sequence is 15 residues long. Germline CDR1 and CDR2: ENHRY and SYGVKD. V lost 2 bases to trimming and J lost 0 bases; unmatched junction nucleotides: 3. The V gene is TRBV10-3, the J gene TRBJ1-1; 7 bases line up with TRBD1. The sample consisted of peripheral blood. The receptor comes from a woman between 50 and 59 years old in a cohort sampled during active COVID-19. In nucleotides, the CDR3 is TGTGCCATCAGTGAGCGCAGGGGGGTGAACACTGAAGCTTTCTTT. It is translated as CAISERRGVNTEAFF.